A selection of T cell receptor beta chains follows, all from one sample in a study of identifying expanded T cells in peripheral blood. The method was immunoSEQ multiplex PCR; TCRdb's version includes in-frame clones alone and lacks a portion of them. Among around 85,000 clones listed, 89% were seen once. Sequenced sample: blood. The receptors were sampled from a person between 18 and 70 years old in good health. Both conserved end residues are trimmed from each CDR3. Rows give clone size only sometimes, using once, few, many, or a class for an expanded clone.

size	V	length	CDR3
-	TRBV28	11	ASSPGTGYGYT
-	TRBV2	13	ASKSLIGDNSPLH
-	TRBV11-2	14	ASSRGTVIETGELF
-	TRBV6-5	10	ASSRTNTEAF
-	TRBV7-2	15	ASSPYWPGQTKETQY
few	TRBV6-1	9	ASTNNQPQH
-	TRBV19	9	ASRGGETQY
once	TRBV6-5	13	ASRGGVSSYNEQF
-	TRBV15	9	ATENWGELF
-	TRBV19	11	ASSISALEKLF
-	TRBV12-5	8	ASGPFVLT
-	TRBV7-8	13	ASSQRQGTNTEAF
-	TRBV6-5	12	ASGRDGSSYEQY
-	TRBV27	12	ASTQGRWGQGFI
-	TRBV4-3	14	ASSQDLDRTTGELF
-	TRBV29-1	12	SVRASFSTDTQY
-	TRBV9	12	ASSGPHTTDTQY
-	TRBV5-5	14	ASSFSGTGFGNTIY
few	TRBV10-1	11	ASRAGTGTEAF
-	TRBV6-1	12	ASIPPNMNTEAF
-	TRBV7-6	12	ASGEGGPRAEAF
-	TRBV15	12	ATSRDRGGYGYT
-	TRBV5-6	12	ASSSGVVIEEQY
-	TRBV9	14	ASSEIGTSGIREQF
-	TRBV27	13	ASSRLAGLYNEQF
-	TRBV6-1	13	ASSDRGVRNTEAF
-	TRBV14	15	ASIQGRWMMGTDTQY
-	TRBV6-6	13	ASSVLAGVTDTQY
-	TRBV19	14	ASSIGNRGGNQPQH
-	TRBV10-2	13	ASSENGLAGNEQF
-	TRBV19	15	ASSMGLAGARNNEQF
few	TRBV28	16	ASSLLNSWGTSNQPQH
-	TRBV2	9	ASKYYNEQF
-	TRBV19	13	ASSPSSSGANVLT
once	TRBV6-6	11	ASWTGHNQPQH
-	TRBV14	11	ASSQLSLSSQY
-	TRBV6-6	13	ASHRREARNTEAF
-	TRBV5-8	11	ARKRGDVGEQF
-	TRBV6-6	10	ASSLNSYEQY
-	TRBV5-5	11	ANPGAWGEKLF
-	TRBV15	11	ATSGPRDNEQF
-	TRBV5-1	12	ASSLSGSGAEQY
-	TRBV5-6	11	ASSLGTNYEQY
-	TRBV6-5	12	ASSVRTGSYEQY